This is a list of T cell receptor beta chains from one sample in a study of cytomegalovirus exposure and HLA in healthy donors. Clones were sequenced by immunoSEQ multiplex PCR, and TCRdb holds only the in-frame ones, with some missing. The sample lists under 250,000 clones, over 65% occurring once. Sequencing used PBMCs. These receptors were collected from a woman between 18 and 29 years old in good health and CMV-seronegative. Each CDR3 is given with its conserved first and last residue. The order of the fields is V gene, J gene, CDR3 protein.

V gene: TRBV9
J gene: TRBJ1-2
CDR3 protein: CASSVEGTDNYGYTF

V gene: TRBV20-1
J gene: TRBJ1-1
CDR3 protein: CSAIGSGRRF

V gene: TRBV5-1
J gene: TRBJ2-2
CDR3 protein: CASSKSNTGELFF

V gene: TRBV5-1
J gene: TRBJ2-3
CDR3 protein: CASRDGSGTSTDTQYF

V gene: TRBV6-1
J gene: TRBJ2-7
CDR3 protein: CASSVRAGPPYEQYF

V gene: TRBV18
J gene: TRBJ1-3
CDR3 protein: CASSPPGRPSGNTIYF

V gene: TRBV5-1
J gene: TRBJ2-3
CDR3 protein: CASSQGDTTDTQYF

V gene: TRBV7-8
J gene: TRBJ2-1
CDR3 protein: CASSLSSFSEYNEQFF

V gene: TRBV13
J gene: TRBJ2-7
CDR3 protein: CASSLGLGGIDSYEQYF

V gene: TRBV28
J gene: TRBJ2-7
CDR3 protein: CASTVAGSTYEQYF

V gene: TRBV5-4
J gene: TRBJ1-3
CDR3 protein: CASSGDGNTIYF

V gene: TRBV2
J gene: TRBJ1-5
CDR3 protein: CASSYGQGPNQPQHF

V gene: TRBV6-5
J gene: TRBJ1-6
CDR3 protein: CASSSGGVAPLHF

V gene: TRBV19
J gene: TRBJ1-2
CDR3 protein: CASKVRDYGYTF

V gene: TRBV9
J gene: TRBJ2-5
CDR3 protein: CASSATSGEETQYF

V gene: TRBV2
J gene: TRBJ2-1
CDR3 protein: CASSWEEGTYNEQFF

V gene: TRBV5-1
J gene: TRBJ2-6
CDR3 protein: CASILNSGANVLTF

V gene: TRBV15
J gene: TRBJ2-6
CDR3 protein: CATSTSGGYAGANVLTF

V gene: TRBV30
J gene: TRBJ2-1
CDR3 protein: CAWSHRGNEQFF

V gene: TRBV9
J gene: TRBJ1-4
CDR3 protein: CASSVEQGSNEKLFF

V gene: TRBV2
J gene: TRBJ2-7
CDR3 protein: CASSATASYEQYF

V gene: TRBV5-1
J gene: TRBJ2-3
CDR3 protein: CASGSRLAGGPDTQYF

V gene: TRBV15
J gene: TRBJ1-5
CDR3 protein: CATSRGVGGTFSNQPQHF

V gene: TRBV30
J gene: TRBJ1-1
CDR3 protein: CAWSNAPSTEAFF

V gene: TRBV28
J gene: TRBJ2-2
CDR3 protein: CASSSSFQGAGDTGELFF

V gene: TRBV2
J gene: TRBJ1-2
CDR3 protein: CASSGQGQHYGYTF

V gene: TRBV13
J gene: TRBJ2-1
CDR3 protein: CASSSAGSSYNEQFF

V gene: TRBV5-1
J gene: TRBJ2-3
CDR3 protein: CASIDPSGGDTQYF

V gene: TRBV7-8
J gene: TRBJ2-7
CDR3 protein: CASSGAATYEQYF

V gene: TRBV6-5
J gene: TRBJ1-1
CDR3 protein: CASSRTGTKTEAFF

V gene: TRBV6-6
J gene: TRBJ2-5
CDR3 protein: CASSSSTPQETQYF

V gene: TRBV28
J gene: TRBJ1-2
CDR3 protein: CASRTTGSYTF

V gene: TRBV27
J gene: TRBJ2-2
CDR3 protein: CASSPRGLNTGELFF

V gene: TRBV9
J gene: TRBJ1-1
CDR3 protein: CASTVGTGNTEAFF

V gene: TRBV5-1
J gene: TRBJ1-2
CDR3 protein: CASSWDPGEDYGYTF

V gene: TRBV4-1
J gene: TRBJ1-2
CDR3 protein: CASSPTGTANYGYTF

V gene: TRBV7-3
J gene: TRBJ2-1
CDR3 protein: CASSLDGTYNEQFF

V gene: TRBV18
J gene: TRBJ2-7
CDR3 protein: CASSPPGGRNEQYF

V gene: TRBV11-2
J gene: TRBJ1-1
CDR3 protein: CASSFGQNTEAFF

V gene: TRBV30
J gene: TRBJ2-7
CDR3 protein: CAWSDTYEQYF

V gene: TRBV7-8
J gene: TRBJ1-2
CDR3 protein: CASSAQGPLRYGYTF

V gene: TRBV7-2
J gene: TRBJ1-5
CDR3 protein: CASSVDRALQPQHF

V gene: TRBV7-2
J gene: TRBJ2-2
CDR3 protein: CASRGTGELFF

V gene: TRBV18
J gene: TRBJ1-2
CDR3 protein: CASSLQTGSNYGYTF

V gene: TRBV6-1
J gene: TRBJ1-1
CDR3 protein: CASHRQGYTEAFF

V gene: TRBV6-1
J gene: TRBJ1-4
CDR3 protein: CASSETGRREKLFF

V gene: TRBV6-1
J gene: TRBJ1-1
CDR3 protein: CASRSGGSTEAFF

V gene: TRBV27
J gene: TRBJ2-7
CDR3 protein: CASTPTLRDSYYEQYF

V gene: TRBV28
J gene: TRBJ1-1
CDR3 protein: CASELSDGRTVEAFF

V gene: TRBV27
J gene: TRBJ2-7
CDR3 protein: CASSFGSPSSYEQYF

V gene: TRBV6-1
J gene: TRBJ2-2
CDR3 protein: CASRRLQNTGELFF

V gene: TRBV27
J gene: TRBJ2-4
CDR3 protein: CASSRDRNIQYF

V gene: TRBV18
J gene: TRBJ1-1
CDR3 protein: CASSPQTNLNTEAFF

V gene: TRBV7-8
J gene: TRBJ2-5
CDR3 protein: CASSFKDGLLQETQYF